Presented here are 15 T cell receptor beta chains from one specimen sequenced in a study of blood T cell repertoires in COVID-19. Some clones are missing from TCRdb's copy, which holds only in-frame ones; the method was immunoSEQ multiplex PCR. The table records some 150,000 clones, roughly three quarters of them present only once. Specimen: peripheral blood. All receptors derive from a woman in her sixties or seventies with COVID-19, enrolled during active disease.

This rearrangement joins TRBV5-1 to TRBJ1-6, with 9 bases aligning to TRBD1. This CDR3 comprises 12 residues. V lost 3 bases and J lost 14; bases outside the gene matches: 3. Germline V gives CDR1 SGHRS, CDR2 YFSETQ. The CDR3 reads CASSWDRDSLHF. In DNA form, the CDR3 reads TGCGCCAGCAGCTGGGACAGGGATTCCCTCCACTTT.

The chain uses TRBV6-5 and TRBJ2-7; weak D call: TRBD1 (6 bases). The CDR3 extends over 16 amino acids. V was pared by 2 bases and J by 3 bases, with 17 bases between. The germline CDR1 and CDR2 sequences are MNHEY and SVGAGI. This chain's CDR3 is CASSYTPQGSGYEQYF. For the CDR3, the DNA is TGTGCCAGCAGTTACACTCCCCAGGGGAGCGGCTACGAGCAGTACTTC.

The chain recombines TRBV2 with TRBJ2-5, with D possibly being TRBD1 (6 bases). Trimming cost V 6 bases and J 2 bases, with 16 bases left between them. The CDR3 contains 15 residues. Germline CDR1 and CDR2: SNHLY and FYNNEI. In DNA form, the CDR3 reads TGTGCCAGCAGGGCTCAGACAGGCAAACAAGAGACCCAGTACTTC. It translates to CASRAQTGKQETQYF.

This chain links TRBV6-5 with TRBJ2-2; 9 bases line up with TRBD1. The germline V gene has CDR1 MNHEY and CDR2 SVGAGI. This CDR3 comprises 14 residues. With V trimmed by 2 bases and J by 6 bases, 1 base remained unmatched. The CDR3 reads CASSYRTGAGELFF. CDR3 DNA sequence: TGTGCCAGCAGTTACCGGACAGGGGCCGGGGAGCTGTTTTTT.

CDR3 sequence: CAWDSFPGDEQYF. The CDR3 nucleotides read TGTGCCTGGGACAGTTTTCCGGGGGACGAGCAGTACTTC. The rearrangement links TRBV30 to TRBJ2-7, with a tentative D call TRBD2 (6 bases). The germline gives CDR1 GTSNPN, CDR2 SVGIG (reference sequence). V was trimmed by 5 bases and J by 5 bases, leaving 16 bases between them. This CDR3 spans 13 amino acids.

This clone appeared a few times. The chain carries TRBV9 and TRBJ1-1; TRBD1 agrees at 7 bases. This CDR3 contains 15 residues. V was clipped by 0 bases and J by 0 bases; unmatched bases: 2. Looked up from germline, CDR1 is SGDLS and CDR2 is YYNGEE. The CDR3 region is CASSVGTGVNTEAFF. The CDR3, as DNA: TGTGCCAGCAGCGTAGGTACAGGGGTGAACACTGAAGCTTTCTTT.

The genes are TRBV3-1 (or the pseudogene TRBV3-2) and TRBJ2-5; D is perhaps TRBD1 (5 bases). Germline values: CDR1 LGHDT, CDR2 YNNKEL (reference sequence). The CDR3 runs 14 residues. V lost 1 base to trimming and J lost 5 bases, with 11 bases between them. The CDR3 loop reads CASSQGTTMETQYF. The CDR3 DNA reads TGTGCCAGCAGCCAAGGGACAACAATGGAGACCCAGTACTTC.

The CDR3 DNA follows: TGTGCCAGCAGTACGCCCCAGGGGACTGGAAACACCATATATTTT. Translated, it gives CASSTPQGTGNTIYF. The rearrangement uses TRBV28 and TRBJ1-3; D perhaps matches TRBD1 (6 bases). CDR1 is MDHEN and CDR2 is SYDVKM in the germline V gene. This CDR3 comprises 15 residues. Trimming left V 5 bases short and J 2 bases short, with 13 bases between.

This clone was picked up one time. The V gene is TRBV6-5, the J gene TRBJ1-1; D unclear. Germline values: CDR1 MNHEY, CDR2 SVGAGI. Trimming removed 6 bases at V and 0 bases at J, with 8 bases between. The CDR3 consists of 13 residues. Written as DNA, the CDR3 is TGTGCCAGCAGGGCCGGGGTGAACACTGAAGCTTTCTTT. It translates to CASRAGVNTEAFF.

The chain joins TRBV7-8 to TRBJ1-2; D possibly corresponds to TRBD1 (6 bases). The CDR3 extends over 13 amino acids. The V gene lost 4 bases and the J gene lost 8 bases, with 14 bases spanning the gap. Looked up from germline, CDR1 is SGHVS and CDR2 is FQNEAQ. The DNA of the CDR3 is TGTGCCAGCAGCTACGGGACATCTTCCGGCTACACCTTC. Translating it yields CASSYGTSSGYTF.

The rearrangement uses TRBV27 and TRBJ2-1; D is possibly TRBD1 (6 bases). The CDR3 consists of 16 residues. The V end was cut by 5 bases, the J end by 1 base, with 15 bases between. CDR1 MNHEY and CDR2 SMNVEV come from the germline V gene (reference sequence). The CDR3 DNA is TGTGCCAGCAGTCATTACAGGGACGGTTCCTACAATGAGCAGTTCTTC. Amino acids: CASSHYRDGSYNEQFF.

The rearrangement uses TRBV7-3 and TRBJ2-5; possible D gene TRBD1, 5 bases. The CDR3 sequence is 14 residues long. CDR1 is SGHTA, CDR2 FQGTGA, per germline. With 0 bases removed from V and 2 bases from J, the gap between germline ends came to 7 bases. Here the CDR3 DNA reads TGTGCCAGCAGCTTAACGCAGGGACAAGAGACCCAGTACTTC. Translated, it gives CASSLTQGQETQYF.

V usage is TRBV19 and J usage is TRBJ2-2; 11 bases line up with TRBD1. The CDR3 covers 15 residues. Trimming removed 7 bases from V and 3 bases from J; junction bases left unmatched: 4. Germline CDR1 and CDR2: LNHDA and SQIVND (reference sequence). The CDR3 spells CASNWDRGDTGELFF. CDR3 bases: TGTGCCAGTAATTGGGACAGGGGGGACACCGGGGAGCTGTTTTTT.

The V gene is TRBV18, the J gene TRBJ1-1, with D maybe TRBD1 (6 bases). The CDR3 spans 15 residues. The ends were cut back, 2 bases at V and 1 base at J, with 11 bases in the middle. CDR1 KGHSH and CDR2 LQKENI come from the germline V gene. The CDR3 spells CASSPYRVGNTEAFF. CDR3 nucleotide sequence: TGTGCCAGCTCACCATACAGGGTTGGGAACACTGAAGCTTTCTTT.

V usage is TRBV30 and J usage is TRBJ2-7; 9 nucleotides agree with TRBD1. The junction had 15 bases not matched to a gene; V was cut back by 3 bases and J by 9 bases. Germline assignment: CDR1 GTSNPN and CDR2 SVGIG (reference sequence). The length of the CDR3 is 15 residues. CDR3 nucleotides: TGTGCCTGGAGCCTAACAGGGGGCGTAGCAGTTAGGCAGTACTTC. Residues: CAWSLTGGVAVRQYF.